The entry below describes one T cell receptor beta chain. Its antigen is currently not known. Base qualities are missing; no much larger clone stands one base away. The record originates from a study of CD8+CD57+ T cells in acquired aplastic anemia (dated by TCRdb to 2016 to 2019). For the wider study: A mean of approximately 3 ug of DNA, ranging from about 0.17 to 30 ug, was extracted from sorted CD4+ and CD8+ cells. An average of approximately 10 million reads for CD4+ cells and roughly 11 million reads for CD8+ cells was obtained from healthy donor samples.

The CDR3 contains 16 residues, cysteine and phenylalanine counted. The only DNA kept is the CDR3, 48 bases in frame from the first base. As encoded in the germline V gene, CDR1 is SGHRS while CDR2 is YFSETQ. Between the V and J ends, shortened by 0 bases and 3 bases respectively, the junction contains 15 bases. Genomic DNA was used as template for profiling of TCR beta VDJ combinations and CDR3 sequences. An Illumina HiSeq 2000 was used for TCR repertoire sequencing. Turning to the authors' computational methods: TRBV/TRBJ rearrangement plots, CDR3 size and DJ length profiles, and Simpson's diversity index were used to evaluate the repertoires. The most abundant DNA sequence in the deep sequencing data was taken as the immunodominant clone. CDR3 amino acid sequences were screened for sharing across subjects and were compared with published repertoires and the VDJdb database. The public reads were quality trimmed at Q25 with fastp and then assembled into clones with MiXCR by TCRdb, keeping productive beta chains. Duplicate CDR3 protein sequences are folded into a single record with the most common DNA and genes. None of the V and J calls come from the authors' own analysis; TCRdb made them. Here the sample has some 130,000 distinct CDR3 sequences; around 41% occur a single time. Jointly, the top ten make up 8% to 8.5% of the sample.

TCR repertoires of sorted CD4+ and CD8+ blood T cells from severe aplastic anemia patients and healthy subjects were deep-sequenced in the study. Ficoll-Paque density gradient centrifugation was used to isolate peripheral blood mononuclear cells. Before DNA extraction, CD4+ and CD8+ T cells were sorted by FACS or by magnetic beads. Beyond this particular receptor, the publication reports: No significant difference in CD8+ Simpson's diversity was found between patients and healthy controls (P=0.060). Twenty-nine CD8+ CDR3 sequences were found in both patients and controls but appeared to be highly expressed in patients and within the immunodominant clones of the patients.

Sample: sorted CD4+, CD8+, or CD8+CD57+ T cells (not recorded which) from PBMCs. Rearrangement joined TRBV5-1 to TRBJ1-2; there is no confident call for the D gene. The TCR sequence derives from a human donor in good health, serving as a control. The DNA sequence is TGCGCCAGCAGCTTGGAAAGGGCCCTCTCCGACTATGGCTACACCTTC. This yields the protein CASSLERALSDYGYTF.